The entry below describes one TCR beta chain. The sample is drawn from a study of blood T cell repertoires in COVID-19. Study-level background: Acute-phase and convalescent COVID-19 samples originated in the United States, Italy and Spain. The cDNA or gDNA used as material had been derived from T cells, B-cell-depleted T cells, or PBMCs.

CDR1 SGHAT and CDR2 FQDESV come from the germline V gene (reference sequence). The CDR3 has 15 residues. Germline trimming cut 2 bases from V and 5 bases from J; bases unmatched to any gene: 2. As originally analysed: Scientists estimated how many nucleated cells there were by amplifying reference gene primers. Measured with immunoSEQ multiplex PCR; TCRdb has only the in-frame clones, and not every one. V and J calls and clone size are those listed in that table; D and trimming were worked out from the DNA. The profile shows some 86,000 clones, roughly 88% of them singletons. The source material was peripheral blood. V usage is TRBV11-1 and J usage is TRBJ2-5, with 13 bases identical to TRBD2. The clonotype comes from a woman older than 75 with active or convalescent COVID-19. DNA for the CDR3: TGTGCCAGCAGCTTATCGACTAGCGGGAGGGAGACCCAGTACTTC. Its protein is CASSLSTSGRETQYF.